These T cell receptor beta chains were read from a single sample in a study of blood T cells in healthy people across ages. TCRdb recomputed calls from the 5' RACE reads with MiXCR, one row per CDR3 protein. The data show fewer than 2 million distinct CDR3 sequences, about 39% seen once. The sequencing sample was made of blood. These receptors came from a human donor in good health. Each CDR3 is given with its conserved first and last residue. A D gene is named only where the DNA matches it firmly. Size values are once, few and many counts, or a class for expanded clones, and some rows have none.

TGCAGTGCTCCCCCCTTTGGGACAGGGCCCGACGAGCAGTACTTC	CSAPPFGTGPDEQYF	TRBD1	few	TRBV20-1	TRBJ2-7
TGTGCCAGCAGCTTAGTGGGAAATAAAGAGACCCAGTACTTC	CASSLVGNKETQYF	-	-	TRBV7-6	TRBJ2-5
TGTGCCAGCAGTTTAGACGGGACAGGAATCTACGAGCAGTACTTC	CASSLDGTGIYEQYF	TRBD1	-	TRBV7-9	TRBJ2-7
TGTGCCAGCAGCGTAGAGGTTGAGAGCAGCAGACCTCCTAACTATGGCTACACCTTC	CASSVEVESSRPPNYGYTF	-	few	TRBV9	TRBJ1-2
TGTGCCAGCAGTCTATTCACTGGTGAGCAGTTCTTC	CASSLFTGEQFF	-	few	TRBV28	TRBJ2-1
TGCAGTGCTAGACAAGGGGGCCTGTACGAGCAGTACTTC	CSARQGGLYEQYF	TRBD1	-	TRBV20-1	TRBJ2-7
TGCGCCAGCAGCTTGTTCCAGGTCCGAGGAGAGACCCAGTACTTC	CASSLFQVRGETQYF	-	-	TRBV5-1	TRBJ2-5
TGTGCCAGCAGCCAGAACAACAGGGGTCACCGCACAGATACGCAGTATTTT	CASSQNNRGHRTDTQYF	TRBD1	few	TRBV7-2	TRBJ2-3
TGCAGTGCTAATAGGGAAGGGGACTTTACCTACGAGCAGTACTTC	CSANREGDFTYEQYF	-	-	TRBV20-1	TRBJ2-7
TGTGCCAGCAGCTCTTGGACAGCTAGCTCCTACGAGCAGTACTTC	CASSSWTASSYEQYF	-	-	TRBV7-9	TRBJ2-7
TGCGCCAGCAGCTTGGGACTAGCGGGGGGGTTCTACCTCAATGAGCAGTTCTTC	CASSLGLAGGFYLNEQFF	TRBD2	-	TRBV5-1	TRBJ2-1
TGCAGCGTTGAAGGACTCGCTCCGACAGTCCTCTCCTACAATGAGCAGTTCTTC	CSVEGLAPTVLSYNEQFF	-	once	TRBV29-1	TRBJ2-1
TGTGCCAGCAGCCAAGCCCACCGGACTAGCGGTAGGCAAGAGACCCAGTACTTC	CASSQAHRTSGRQETQYF	TRBD2	few	TRBV14	TRBJ2-5
TGTGCCACCAGCCAGGATGGCAACAATGAGCAGTTCTTC	CATSQDGNNEQFF	-	-	TRBV24-1	TRBJ2-1
TGTGCCATCAGTGATTCCCGCGGGGGGAGTGAGCAGTTCTTC	CAISDSRGGSEQFF	TRBD2	-	TRBV10-3	TRBJ2-1
TGTGCCAGCAGCTCACAGGGGACCGCGATTGCCAACTATGGCTACACCTTC	CASSSQGTAIANYGYTF	TRBD1	-	TRBV7-9	TRBJ1-2
TGCAGTGCTCCGCGGGGCGGATCCTACAATGAGCAGTACTTC	CSAPRGGSYNEQYF	-	once	TRBV20-1	TRBJ2-7
TGTACCAGCAGCCCCAAGGGCAATCAGCCCCAGCATTTT	CTSSPKGNQPQHF	-	-	TRBV12-3/TRBV12-4	TRBJ1-5
TGTGCCAGCAGCTTATTCGTGGATACGCAGTATTTT	CASSLFVDTQYF	-	-	TRBV7-9	TRBJ2-3
TGCAGTGCTAGAGATTTAATCCAAGAGACCCAGTACTTC	CSARDLIQETQYF	-	-	TRBV20-1	TRBJ2-5
TGTGCCAGCAGCCTCGAATACAGGGGTAAGGAAGCTTTCTTT	CASSLEYRGKEAFF	TRBD1	few	TRBV7-2	TRBJ1-1
TGCAGTGCTATAACAGGGGGTACTGAAGCTTTCTTT	CSAITGGTEAFF	TRBD1	few	TRBV20-1	TRBJ1-1
TGCGCCAGCAACTTTGGGGATTGGACAGGCATCTACGAGCAGTACTTC	CASNFGDWTGIYEQYF	TRBD1	-	TRBV5-1	TRBJ2-7
TGTGCCAGCGGAGGATTTAGCAACGAGCAGTTCTTC	CASGGFSNEQFF	-	few	TRBV28	TRBJ2-1
TGTGCCAGCAGCCTCCGATCAAACACCGGGACTAGCAGAGAGACCCAGTACTTC	CASSLRSNTGTSRETQYF	TRBD2	-	TRBV5-5	TRBJ2-5
TGCAGCGTTAAAAGGACTAGCGGGGTGGGGGAGCAGTTCTTC	CSVKRTSGVGEQFF	TRBD2	-	TRBV29-1	TRBJ2-1
TGTGCCAGCAGCTTAGGGCTTCAGTGGGAGGGCTACACCTTC	CASSLGLQWEGYTF	-	few	TRBV7-6	TRBJ1-2
TGTGCCAGCAGCCCGCCGGACAGGTCCAATGGCTACACCTTC	CASSPPDRSNGYTF	TRBD1	few	TRBV7-2	TRBJ1-2
TGTGCCAGCAGTTTCGCTTCCGCGAACCAAGAGACCCAGTACTTC	CASSFASANQETQYF	-	few	TRBV28	TRBJ2-5
TGTGCCAGCAGTTTCCCCGAACGCGGAAGGACTGAAGCTTTCTTT	CASSFPERGRTEAFF	-	-	TRBV28	TRBJ1-1
TGTGCCAGCAGCGATCCAGTGGGCTTAGCTAGCGGTAACACAGATACGCAGTATTTT	CASSDPVGLASGNTDTQYF	TRBD2	-	TRBV9	TRBJ2-3
TGCGCCAGCAGCTCGCAGGGGACGCATGAGCAGTTCTTC	CASSSQGTHEQFF	-	-	TRBV5-1	TRBJ2-1